This entry is about one T cell receptor (beta chain). This table comes from immunoSEQ multiplex PCR, and its TCRdb copy is limited to in-frame clones, with some not included. This sample has 100,000 to 150,000 clones, with 80% to 95% found just once. V gave up 3 bases and J gave up 7 bases; unmatched junction bases: 2. The V gene's germline CDR1 is GTSNPN and CDR2 SVGIG (reference sequence). The CDR3 contains 13 residues. The data belong to a study of T cell responses to AZD1222 COVID-19 vaccine. Sequences were derived from peripheral blood, sampled on day 0 of AZD1222 vaccination. The TCR sequence derives from an adult in good health. The V gene is TRBV30, the J gene TRBJ2-1; 11 nucleotides agree with TRBD2. The CDR3 here is CAWRASGRNEQFF. Here the CDR3 DNA reads TGTGCCTGGAGGGCTAGCGGGAGGAATGAGCAGTTCTTC.